The 18 T cell receptor beta chains presented below share a single source sample, sequenced in a study of T cell responses to AZD1222 COVID-19 vaccine. Only in-frame clones appear in the TCRdb table, and some are missing; sequencing was by immunoSEQ multiplex PCR. The top ten hold about 5% of the sample, which has roughly 93,000 clones, roughly 89% seen once. Sequenced material: peripheral blood, taken 28 days after the second AZD1222 dose. The receptors shown here come from an adult who received the AZD1222 COVID-19 vaccine.

The chain links TRBV20-1 to TRBJ2-5, with D tentatively TRBD2 (6 bases). The CDR3 consists of 13 residues. Looked up from germline, CDR1 is DFQATT and CDR2 is SNEGSKA (reference sequence). The V and J ends lost 3 bases and 2 bases respectively, with 10 bases between them. DNA of the CDR3: TGCAGTGCTAGTTTCCTAGCGCAAGAGACCCAGTACTTC. Its translation: CSASFLAQETQYF.

J is TRBJ2-1 and V is TRBV19; the match to TRBD2 covers 12 bases. CDR1 and CDR2 (germline): LNHDA, SQIVND (reference sequence). The CDR3 is made up of 15 amino acids. V lost 3 bases, J lost 7 bases, and 4 bases stayed unmatched. The CDR3 sequence is CASSMLLAGGNEQFF. CDR3 sequence (DNA): TGTGCCAGTAGTATGCTGCTAGCGGGGGGGAATGAGCAGTTCTTC.

The rearrangement uses TRBV5-1 and TRBJ1-4; 10 nucleotides agree with TRBD1. The germline gives CDR1 SGHRS, CDR2 YFSETQ. Trimming took 4 bases from V and 8 from J; bases not matched to a gene: 5. There are 14 residues in the CDR3. This CDR3 reads CASSKGTGAEKLFF. In DNA, the CDR3 is TGCGCCAGCAGCAAAGGGACAGGGGCGGAAAAACTGTTTTTT.

The chain carries TRBV5-1 and TRBJ2-7; D remains unclear. The CDR3 contains 16 residues. Trimming pared 2 bases from V and 4 bases from J, leaving 19 bases between. Germline V gene lookup returns CDR1 SGHRS and CDR2 YFSETQ. The DNA for the CDR3 is TGCGCCAGCAGCTTACGAACACTAACACCCGATTACGAGCAGTACTTC. It encodes CASSLRTLTPDYEQYF.

This clone was picked up a small number of times. The rearrangement links TRBV4-1 to TRBJ2-7, with D perhaps given as TRBD1 or TRBD2 (5 bases each). Germline lookup yields CDR1 MGHRA and CDR2 YSYEKL. The CDR3 is 14 residues long. V was trimmed by 3 bases and J by 3 bases, leaving 12 bases between them. CDR3 protein: CASSQRDGNYEQYF. DNA of the CDR3: TGCGCCAGCAGCCAGAGGGACGGGAACTACGAGCAGTACTTC.

The genes are TRBV28 and TRBJ2-1; 14 positions match TRBD2. The CDR3 extends over 15 amino acids. V lost 7 bases and J lost 9; bases outside the gene matches: 8. Germline V gene data show CDR1 as MDHEN and CDR2 as SYDVKM. CDR3 sequence reads: CASNPGLAGEGEQFF. CDR3 DNA: TGTGCCAGCAACCCGGGACTAGCGGGGGAGGGTGAGCAGTTCTTC.

V is TRBV7-8 and J is TRBJ2-3; D may correspond to TRBD1 or TRBD2 (5 bases each). Trimming shortened V by 4 bases and J by 2 bases, and 19 bases separated the two germline ends. The germline V gene encodes CDR1 SGHVS and CDR2 FQNEAQ. The CDR3 covers 17 residues. The CDR3 loop is CASSSATLGRVTDTQYF. The CDR3 DNA reads TGTGCCAGCAGCTCCGCTACTTTGGGGCGGGTCACAGATACGCAGTATTTT.

V is TRBV6-2 or TRBV6-3 and J is TRBJ1-1; D call uncertain. Between the trimmed V and J ends, which lost 3 bases and 3 bases, there was a span of 11 bases. There are 14 residues in the CDR3. The germline V gene encodes CDR1 MNHEY and CDR2 SVGEGT. CDR3 DNA sequence: TGTGCCAGCAGTTATCCCCTAAGAGACACTGAAGCTTTCTTT. This translates into CASSYPLRDTEAFF.

The rearrangement uses TRBV9 and TRBJ2-2, with a possible D match to TRBD1 (6 bases). Germline loops: CDR1 SGDLS, CDR2 YYNGEE. This CDR3 spans 15 amino acids. V lost 4 bases and J lost 0, with 10 bases in between. Here the CDR3 DNA reads TGTGCCAGCAGCTTACAGGGTTCGAACACCGGGGAGCTGTTTTTT. This sequence encodes CASSLQGSNTGELFF.

The chain has TRBV10-1 and TRBJ2-3; 8 bases align to TRBD2. CDR3 size: 15 residues. Per the germline V gene, CDR1 is WNHNN and CDR2 is SYGVQD (reference sequence). V dropped 5 bases and J dropped 5; count of bases not matched to a gene: 9. CDR3 sequence reads: CASSPGTSYGDTQYF. CDR3 coding DNA: TGCGCCAGCAGTCCCGGGACTAGTTATGGAGATACGCAGTATTTT.

This chain joins TRBV3-1 (or the pseudogene TRBV3-2) and TRBJ2-7, with 8 bases that match TRBD2. CDR3 size: 14 residues. The germline gives CDR1 LGHDT, CDR2 YNNKEL (reference sequence). Losses at the gene ends were 4 bases for V and 6 bases for J; bases not matched to a gene: 8. The CDR3: CASSRTGGNGEQYV. The DNA for the CDR3 is TGTGCCAGCAGCCGAACGGGGGGGAATGGCGAGCAGTACGTC.

The rearrangement joins TRBV7-3 to TRBJ1-6; 8 positions match TRBD1. This CDR3 has 15 residues. Unmatched junction bases numbered 7, after V lost 5 bases and J lost 7 bases. CDR1 is SGHTA and CDR2 is FQGTGA in the germline V gene. The CDR3: CASSPTGTGNSPLHF. The DNA of the CDR3 is TGTGCCAGCAGCCCAACCGGGACAGGCAATTCACCCCTCCACTTT.

V is TRBV11-1 and J is TRBJ2-4, with 8 bases that match TRBD2. This CDR3 region has 15 residues. Germline V CDR1 and CDR2: SGHAT, FQDESV (reference sequence). The junction had 8 bases not matched to a gene; V was cut back by 5 bases and J by 5 bases. For the CDR3, the DNA is TGTGCCAGCAGCAAGGGAGGAGCGGGGGAAAACATTCAGTACTTC. It encodes CASSKGGAGENIQYF.

V is TRBV4-2 and J is TRBJ2-1; possibly TRBD2 for D (6 bases). The ends were cut back, 4 bases at V and 4 bases at J, with 14 bases in the middle. The germline V gene has CDR1 LGHNA and CDR2 YNFKEQ. The length of the CDR3 is 15 residues. The CDR3 DNA is TGTGCCAGCAGCCTCATCCGGGACTTGTACAATGAGCAGTTCTTC. Its protein product is CASSLIRDLYNEQFF.

V and J are TRBV6-5 and TRBJ2-1, with D hard to call. This CDR3 comprises 13 residues. CDR1 and CDR2 (germline): MNHEY, SVGAGI. Between the trimmed V and J ends, which lost 6 bases and 2 bases, there was a span of 8 bases. CDR3 sequence: CASSPSPYNEQFF. Written as DNA, the CDR3 is TGTGCCAGCAGCCCCTCTCCCTACAATGAGCAGTTCTTC.

The chain couples TRBV7-3 to TRBJ1-5; no clear D gene. This CDR3 spans 13 amino acids. Germline CDR1 is SGHTA and CDR2 is FQGTGA. The V gene lost 5 bases and the J gene lost 3 bases, with 8 bases spanning the gap. This CDR3 reads CASSISLNQPQHF. The CDR3 nucleotides are TGTGCCAGCAGCATAAGCCTCAATCAGCCCCAGCATTTT.

This clone was detected only once. This chain joins TRBV6-4 and TRBJ1-6, with a possible D match to TRBD1 (5 bases). The CDR3 contains 13 residues. Trimming stripped 5 bases from V and 10 bases from J, with 12 bases between. The V gene's germline CDR1 is MRHNA and CDR2 SNTAGT. This chain's CDR3 is CASSTEEGSPLHF. CDR3 bases: TGTGCCAGCAGTACGGAGGAGGGGTCACCCCTCCACTTT.

The chain couples TRBV4-2 to TRBJ2-4; D is perhaps TRBD1 (6 bases). Trimming took off 0 bases at V and 4 bases at J, with 10 bases between the two ends. Germline V gives CDR1 LGHNA, CDR2 YNFKEQ. The CDR3 is 15 amino acids. CDR3 DNA: TGTGCCAGCAGCCAAGATGGTACAGGGAAAAACATTCAGTACTTC. This codes for CASSQDGTGKNIQYF.